A single sample gave rise to the 25 T cell receptor beta chains below, sequenced in a study of T-cell memory formation after mild COVID-19. Using its own MiXCR run on the 5' RACE reads, TCRdb lists one record per CDR3 protein. The sample records hundreds of thousands of distinct CDR3 sequences, roughly 17% being singletons. The sequencing sample was made of PBMCs or a T cell subset sorted from them (not recorded which). These receptors originate from an adult woman who had mild COVID-19 (a few samples of this study predate the infection). Cell type and time point are not known.

V usage is TRBV18 and J usage is TRBJ2-6, with a weak D call TRBD1 (6 bases). The CDR3 runs to 15 residues. V shed 6 bases and J shed 4 bases, with 13 bases lying between them. Germline V gene sequence: CDR1 KGHSH, CDR2 LQKENI. CDR3 sequence (DNA): TGTGCCAGCTCGGAAGGGGGTGCAGGGGCCAACGTCCTGACTTTC. This sequence encodes CASSEGGAGANVLTF.

This clonotype has a handful of counts. The rearrangement joins TRBV5-1 to TRBJ1-2; D may be TRBD1 (5 bases). The CDR3 has 12 amino acids. CDR1 and CDR2 from the germline V gene are SGHRS and YFSETQ. Trimming took off 0 bases at V and 8 bases at J, with 8 bases between the two ends. CDR3 DNA: TGCGCCAGCAGCTTGGTTGACAGCGGCTACACCTTC. Protein: CASSLVDSGYTF.

This clonotype was seen more than once but under ten times. CDR3 loop: CASSLVLAEQYF. The CDR3 bases are TGTGCCAGCAGCTTAGTTCTGGCCGAGCAGTACTTC. The V call is TRBV7-8, the J call TRBJ2-7; D not certain. Germline-derived CDR1 and CDR2 are SGHVS and FQNEAQ. Trimming pared 1 base from V and 6 bases from J, leaving 7 bases between. The CDR3 totals 12 residues.

This clonotype was observed a few times. V gene TRBV12-3 or TRBV12-4 combines with J gene TRBJ1-2, with D unresolved. This CDR3 is 15 amino acids long. The V end was cut by 6 bases, the J end by 7 bases, with 21 bases between. The DNA of the CDR3 is TGTGCCAGCAGCAGCACCGGACGCGCCGGAGGTGGCTACACCTTC. Encoded protein: CASSSTGRAGGGYTF.

The genes are TRBV5-5 and TRBJ2-3; D could derive from TRBD1 or TRBD2 (5 bases each). V lost 4 bases to trimming and J lost 0 bases, with 15 bases between them. This CDR3 comprises 16 residues. From germline, CDR1 is SGHKS and CDR2 YYEKEE (reference sequence). The CDR3 spells CASSPGRQISTDTQYF. Written as DNA, the CDR3 is TGTGCCAGCAGCCCGGGACGACAAATAAGCACAGATACGCAGTATTTT.

In this sample, this clonotype turned up a few times. The chain couples TRBV20-1 to TRBJ2-7; no firm D call. Trimming left V 6 bases short and J 6 bases short, with 21 bases between. This CDR3 has 14 amino acids. The germline gives CDR1 DFQATT, CDR2 SNEGSKA (reference sequence). CDR3 residues: CSAPGRRKLVEQYF. CDR3 DNA sequence: TGCAGTGCCCCCGGCAGGCGGAAACTCGTCGAGCAGTACTTC.

This clonotype occurred a few times. V gene TRBV27 combines with J gene TRBJ2-7; the match to TRBD2 covers 10 bases. V dropped 5 bases and J dropped 1; count of bases not matched to a gene: 5. The length of the CDR3 is 15 residues. Germline lookup yields CDR1 MNHEY and CDR2 SMNVEV (reference sequence). The CDR3 spells CASSLSGRVSYEQYF. The DNA for the CDR3 is TGTGCCAGCAGTCTCAGCGGGAGGGTTTCCTACGAGCAGTACTTC.

This clonotype was seen once. The chain combines TRBV27 with TRBJ2-7; tentative D call: TRBD2 (5 bases). Germline CDR1 MNHEY, CDR2 SMNVEV (reference sequence). Trimming cost V 6 bases and J 4 bases, with 19 bases left between them. This CDR3 comprises 15 residues. The CDR3 here is CASSRQAWERYEQYF. CDR3 sequence (DNA): TGTGCCAGCAGCCGACAAGCATGGGAGCGGTACGAGCAGTACTTC.

In its sample, this clonotype was seen a few times. The gene calls are TRBV5-6 and TRBJ2-7; 10 nucleotides agree with TRBD1. CDR1 SGHDT and CDR2 YYEEEE come from the germline V gene. Trimming at V came to 5 bases and at J to 2 bases, leaving 7 bases not matched to a gene. The CDR3 is 15 amino acids. Written as DNA, the CDR3 is TGTGCCAGCAGTACCGCCGGGACAGGGGCCTACGAGCAGTACTTC. It specifies CASSTAGTGAYEQYF. The full variable domain, in which reference TRBV5-6 and TRBJ2-7 provide the parts outside the CDR3, is DAGVTQSPTHLIKTRGQQVTLRCSPKSGHDTVSWYQQALGQGPQFIFQYYEEEERQRGNFPDRFSGHQFPNYSSELNVNALLLGDSALYLCASSTAGTGAYEQYFGPGTRLTVT.

This clonotype was picked up a small number of times. This rearrangement joins TRBV14 to TRBJ2-4, with 9 bases lining up with TRBD2. This CDR3 is 15 amino acids long. The junction had 6 bases not matched to a gene; V was cut back by 1 base and J by 8 bases. Looked up from germline, CDR1 is SGHDN and CDR2 is FVKESK. The CDR3 nucleotides read TGTGCCAGCAGCCAAGGCATAGCGGGGGCCTACATTCAGTACTTC. It specifies CASSQGIAGAYIQYF.

This clonotype was recorded a few times. V usage is TRBV6-6 and J usage is TRBJ2-7; TRBD2 matches at 12 bases. Germline V gene sequence: CDR1 MNHNY, CDR2 SVGAGI (reference sequence). V lost 4 bases and J lost 6; bases outside the gene matches: 7. The CDR3 has 15 residues. CDR3 in amino acids: CASSFSSGRAFEQYF. CDR3 coding DNA: TGTGCCAGCAGTTTCTCTAGCGGGAGGGCCTTCGAGCAGTACTTC.

This clonotype has a handful of counts. V usage is TRBV12-3 or TRBV12-4 and J usage is TRBJ1-2, with D tentatively TRBD1 (6 bases). The CDR3 covers 17 residues. V gave up 5 bases and J gave up 5 bases, with 24 bases separating them. CDR3 sequence (DNA): TGTGCCAGCAGTCCGCCCTGGGGAGGGGGTTTCGGGTATGGCTACACCTTC. Amino acids: CASSPPWGGGFGYGYTF.

The genes are TRBV6-2 or TRBV6-3 and TRBJ2-1, with TRBD2 identical over 9 bases. The ends lost 6 bases at V and 6 bases at J; junction bases unmatched: 12. The CDR3 runs to 16 residues. Germline CDR1 and CDR2: MNHEY and SVGEGT. The CDR3 is CASSRTSARQSNEQFF. CDR3 DNA sequence: TGTGCCAGCAGCCGGACTAGCGCCCGACAGTCCAATGAGCAGTTCTTC.

This clonotype turned up a few times. The chain is built from TRBV6-5 and TRBJ2-5, with TRBD2 matching 13 bases. There are 17 residues in the CDR3. Losses at the gene ends were 2 bases for V and 5 bases for J; bases not matched to a gene: 8. Germline lookup yields CDR1 MNHEY and CDR2 SVGAGI. The CDR3 loop reads CASSYTRLAGGRETQYF. Here the CDR3 DNA reads TGTGCCAGCAGTTACACGAGACTAGCGGGGGGAAGGGAGACCCAGTACTTC.

The chain joins TRBV5-6 to TRBJ2-7; D possibly corresponds to TRBD1 (6 bases). The CDR3 spans 15 residues. Per germline, CDR1 SGHDT and CDR2 YYEEEE. Trimming took off 2 bases at V and 4 bases at J, with 16 bases between the two ends. CDR3 sequence (DNA): TGTGCCAGCAGCTTATCTCCGGTCGGACAGTACGAGCAGTACTTC. It codes for CASSLSPVGQYEQYF. The whole variable domain, remainder taken from reference TRBV5-6 and TRBJ2-7, is DAGVTQSPTHLIKTRGQQVTLRCSPKSGHDTVSWYQQALGQGPQFIFQYYEEEERQRGNFPDRFSGHQFPNYSSELNVNALLLGDSALYLCASSLSPVGQYEQYFGPGTRLTVT.

This clonotype came up a few times. The chain has TRBV4-2 and TRBJ2-7, with D maybe TRBD2 (6 bases). Germline V CDR1 and CDR2: LGHNA, YNFKEQ. V was trimmed by 0 bases and J by 2 bases, leaving 14 bases between them. The CDR3 totals 16 residues. Written as DNA, the CDR3 is TGTGCCAGCAGCCAAGATGCGGGACTCTACACCTACGAGCAGTACTTC. Amino acids: CASSQDAGLYTYEQYF.

This clonotype was seen more than once but under ten times. V is TRBV5-1 and J is TRBJ2-1, with 10 bases aligning to TRBD1. CDR1 and CDR2 from the germline V gene are SGHRS and YFSETQ. The length of the CDR3 is 16 residues. Trimming cost V 0 bases and J 4 bases; bases outside gene matches: 4. The CDR3, as DNA: TGCGCCAGCAGCTTGGGGCCGGGACAGGGGTACAATGAGCAGTTCTTC. This codes for CASSLGPGQGYNEQFF.

This clonotype came up a few times. The chain recombines TRBV27 with TRBJ2-2; D tentatively fits TRBD1 or TRBD2 (5 bases each). The CDR3 length is 15 residues. Trimming removed 4 bases from V and 6 bases from J, with 15 bases in between. Germline CDR1 is MNHEY and CDR2 is SMNVEV (reference sequence). This CDR3 reads CASSYSRDGAGELFF. The CDR3 DNA reads as TGTGCCAGCAGTTATTCCAGGGACGGCGCCGGGGAGCTGTTTTTT.

This rearrangement joins TRBV20-1 to TRBJ1-4, with D maybe TRBD1 (6 bases). The germline CDR1 and CDR2 sequences are DFQATT and SNEGSKA (reference sequence). The CDR3 sequence is 14 residues long. Between the trimmed V and J ends, which lost 1 base and 8 bases, there was a span of 14 bases. The CDR3 spells CSARAVQGREKLFF. For the CDR3, the DNA is TGCAGTGCTAGAGCGGTGCAGGGGCGGGAAAAACTGTTTTTT.

This clonotype occurred a few times. This chain uses TRBV14 with TRBJ2-2; 7 nucleotides align to TRBD2. CDR1 and CDR2 from the germline V gene are SGHDN and FVKESK. This CDR3 contains 19 residues. With 0 bases clipped from V and 1 base from J, the junction kept 11 bases outside the gene matches. The CDR3 here is CASSQDIASGLMNTGELFF. The DNA for the CDR3 is TGTGCCAGCAGCCAAGATATTGCTAGCGGTCTTATGAACACCGGGGAGCTGTTTTTT.

The V and J genes are TRBV9 and TRBJ2-5; D is undetermined. The V gene's germline CDR1 is SGDLS and CDR2 YYNGEE. Trimming cost V 0 bases and J 2 bases, with 11 bases left between them. The CDR3 covers 15 residues. This chain's CDR3 is CASSVEGTLQETQYF. DNA for the CDR3: TGTGCCAGCAGCGTAGAGGGTACTTTACAAGAGACCCAGTACTTC. Full variable domain (remainder filled in from reference TRBV9 and TRBJ2-5): DSGVTQTPKHLITATGQRVTLRCSPRSGDLSVYWYQQSLDQGLQFLIQYYNGEERAKGNILERFSAQQFPDLHSELNLSSLELGDSALYFCASSVEGTLQETQYFGPGTRLLVL.

This clonotype was recorded at least ten times. The rearrangement uses TRBV9 and TRBJ2-1; 7 nucleotides line up with TRBD2. The V gene's germline CDR1 is SGDLS and CDR2 YYNGEE. The CDR3 runs 14 residues. V gave up 2 bases and J gave up 8 bases; unmatched junction bases: 7. The CDR3 protein is CASSVGGSNYEQFF. The CDR3 nucleotides are TGTGCCAGCAGCGTGGGCGGGAGTAACTATGAGCAGTTCTTC.

In this sample, this clonotype turned up a few times. The CDR3 spells CASSFGSGTGELFF. CDR3 nucleotides: TGTGCCAGCAGTTTCGGCAGTGGCACCGGGGAGCTGTTTTTT. The chain has TRBV12-3 or TRBV12-4 and TRBJ2-2; no definite D call. The length of the CDR3 is 14 residues. V shed 3 bases and J shed 4 bases, with 9 bases lying between them.

The V call is TRBV6-6, the J call TRBJ1-2; tentatively, D is TRBD1 (5 bases). This CDR3 is built from 15 residues. CDR1 and CDR2 (germline): MNHNY, SVGAGI (reference sequence). V was clipped by 6 bases and J by 2 bases, with 16 bases between them. CDR3: CASSPERGANYGYTF. As DNA, the CDR3 is TGTGCCAGCAGCCCCGAAAGGGGCGCGAACTATGGCTACACCTTC.

Many counts were recorded for this clonotype. The V gene is TRBV7-9, the J gene TRBJ2-7; D possibly uses TRBD1 or TRBD2 (6 bases each). CDR1 SEHNR and CDR2 FQNEAQ come from the germline V gene (reference sequence). There are 14 residues in the CDR3. V gave up 1 base and J gave up 2 bases, with 9 bases separating them. CDR3 residues: CASSLEGGTYEQYF. The DNA of the CDR3 is TGTGCCAGCAGCTTAGAGGGGGGCACCTACGAGCAGTACTTC.